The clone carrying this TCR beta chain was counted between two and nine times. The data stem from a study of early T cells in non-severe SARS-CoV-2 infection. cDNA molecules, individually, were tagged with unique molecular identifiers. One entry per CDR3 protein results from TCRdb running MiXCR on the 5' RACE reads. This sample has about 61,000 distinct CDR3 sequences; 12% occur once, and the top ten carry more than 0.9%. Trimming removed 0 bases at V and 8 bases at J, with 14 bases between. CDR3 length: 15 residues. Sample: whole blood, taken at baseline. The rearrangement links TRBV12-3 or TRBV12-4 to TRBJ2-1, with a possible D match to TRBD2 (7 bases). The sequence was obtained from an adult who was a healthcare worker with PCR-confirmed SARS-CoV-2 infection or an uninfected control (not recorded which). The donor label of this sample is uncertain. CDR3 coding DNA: TGTGCCAGCAGTTTAGCGGGGGGGCATTTATATGAGCAGTTCTTC. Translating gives CASSLAGGHLYEQFF.